Listed here are 12 T cell receptor beta chains from one sample, sequenced in a study of CD4 and CD8 cells across lung adenocarcinoma regions. A single record per CDR3 protein comes from TCRdb applying MiXCR to the PCR reads. The sample yields some 8,000 distinct CDR3 sequences, roughly 42% seen once. The sequenced sample was CD8+ T cells from the center of a lung tumor. The receptors come from a male donor with lung adenocarcinoma. The CD4 and CD8 labels of this study may be unreliable.

V is TRBV6-1 and J is TRBJ1-2; 7 nucleotides line up with TRBD1. Germline V lookup: CDR1 MNHNS, CDR2 SASEGT. This CDR3 is built from 13 residues. Unmatched junction bases numbered 3, after V lost 1 base and J lost 7 bases. CDR3 amino acids: CASSEERGLGYTF. CDR3 bases: TGTGCCAGCAGTGAAGAGAGGGGGCTTGGCTACACCTTC.

The V call is TRBV6-1, the J call TRBJ2-3, with D possibly matching TRBD1 (6 bases). Trimming removed 0 bases at V and 1 base at J, with 11 bases between. The V gene's germline CDR1 is MNHNS and CDR2 SASEGT. The CDR3 extends over 16 amino acids. CDR3 protein: CASSEAHRAGTDTQYF. DNA for the CDR3: TGTGCCAGCAGTGAAGCCCACAGGGCGGGCACAGATACGCAGTATTTT.

This clonotype was counted at least ten times. CDR3 coding DNA: TGTGCCAGCAGCCAATTCCCGAGCGGGTTCAAAGGAGATACGCAGTATTTT. As protein: CASSQFPSGFKGDTQYF. V gene TRBV4-2 combines with J gene TRBJ2-3; D might be TRBD2 (6 bases). Trimming left V 2 bases short and J 5 bases short, with 20 bases between. This CDR3 is built from 17 residues. Looked up from germline, CDR1 is LGHNA and CDR2 is YNFKEQ.

This clonotype has ten or more counts. The chain is built from TRBV15 and TRBJ2-5; 7 bases line up with TRBD1. Germline V gene data show CDR1 as LNHNV and CDR2 as YYDKDF (reference sequence). Trimming took 7 bases from V and 2 from J; bases not matched to a gene: 7. The CDR3 consists of 14 residues. The CDR3, as DNA: TGTGCCACCACCCCGTCGGGACAGCAAGAGACCCAGTACTTC. It specifies CATTPSGQQETQYF. The whole variable domain, filled in from reference TRBV15 and TRBJ2-5, reads DAMVIQNPRYQVTQFGKPVTLSCSQTLNHNVMYWYQQKSSQAPKLLFHYYDKDFNNEADTPDNFQSRRPNTSFCFLDIRSPGLGDTAMYLCATTPSGQQETQYFGPGTRLLVL.

Remarks on this clonotype: Germline and junction disagree at one end, which may indicate a read error. V is TRBV6-5 and J is TRBJ2-2; D perhaps matches TRBD2 (5 bases). The CDR3 covers 14 residues. Germline V gives CDR1 MNHEY, CDR2 SVGAGI. CDR3 in amino acids: CTSSYVGNTEELFF. The CDR3 coding sequence is TGTACCAGCAGTTACGTCGGGAACACCGAAGAGCTATTTTTT.

This clonotype was recorded once. One end of the junction does not line up with germline, which may come from a read error. The chain joins TRBV14 to TRBJ2-1; TRBD1 aligns across 7 bases. The V gene's germline CDR1 is SGHDN and CDR2 FVKESK. This CDR3 is built from 15 residues. The CDR3 sequence is CARSQLGRGYNEQFF. The CDR3 region has the DNA TGTGCCCGCAGCCAACTTGGCAGGGGGTACAATGAGCAGTTCTTC.

The chain is built from TRBV3-1 and TRBJ2-2, with 11 nucleotides matching TRBD2. The CDR3 length is 16 residues. Germline CDR1 and CDR2: LGHDT and YNNKEL (reference sequence). J gave up 4 bases and V 1 base, and 2 bases lay outside the gene matches. The chain's CDR3 is CASSQGSGGATGELFF. The CDR3 DNA reads TGTGCCAGCAGCCAAGGTAGCGGGGGGGCCACCGGGGAGCTGTTTTTT.

This clonotype has at least ten counts. The CDR3 region has the DNA TGTGCCAGCAGTCTACAGAAAGAGACCCAGTACTTC. It specifies CASSLQKETQYF. The V and J genes are TRBV6-5 and TRBJ2-1, with D unclear. Matching the DNA end better, TRBJ2-5 makes the J call doubtful. This CDR3 comprises 12 residues. CDR1 is MNHEY and CDR2 is SVGAGI in the germline V gene.

This chain uses TRBV6-1 with TRBJ2-1; D is perhaps TRBD2 (7 bases). Germline V gives CDR1 MNHNS, CDR2 SASEGT. Trimming shortened V by 6 bases and J by 5 bases, and 17 bases separated the two germline ends. The CDR3 consists of 15 residues. The CDR3 loop reads CASRQNREGNNEQFF. The CDR3 DNA is TGTGCCAGCAGACAGAACAGGGAGGGGAACAATGAGCAGTTCTTC.

In its sample, this clonotype is medium-sized. This chain links TRBV6-4 with TRBJ2-3, with unresolved D. The CDR3 has 13 amino acids. V was cut by 2 bases and J by 2 bases, with 5 bases left in between. Germline V gives CDR1 MRHNA, CDR2 SNTAGT. CDR3 region: CASSDRVTDTQYF. In DNA form, the CDR3 reads TGTGCCAGCAGTGACCGGGTCACAGATACGCAGTATTTT.

This clonotype was seen only a few times. CDR3 bases: TGTGCCAGCAGCCAAGGAGCAACAACGCAAGAGACCCAGTACTTC. Translating gives CASSQGATTQETQYF. The rearrangement joins TRBV3-1 to TRBJ2-1; D remains ambiguous. The J call may be mistaken, given a closer DNA end match to TRBJ2-5. The CDR3 is made up of 15 amino acids. In germline, CDR1 is LGHDT, CDR2 YNNKEL (reference sequence).

This clonotype has more than one count but fewer than ten. The chain carries TRBV6-5 and TRBJ2-1; possible D gene TRBD2, 5 bases. This CDR3 has 15 amino acids. Trimming removed 4 bases at V and 8 bases at J, with 18 bases between. Germline V lookup: CDR1 MNHEY, CDR2 SVGAGI. CDR3 region: CASSFFARVGDEQFF. Here the CDR3 DNA reads TGTGCCAGCAGTTTCTTCGCGCGGGTCGGCGATGAGCAGTTCTTC.